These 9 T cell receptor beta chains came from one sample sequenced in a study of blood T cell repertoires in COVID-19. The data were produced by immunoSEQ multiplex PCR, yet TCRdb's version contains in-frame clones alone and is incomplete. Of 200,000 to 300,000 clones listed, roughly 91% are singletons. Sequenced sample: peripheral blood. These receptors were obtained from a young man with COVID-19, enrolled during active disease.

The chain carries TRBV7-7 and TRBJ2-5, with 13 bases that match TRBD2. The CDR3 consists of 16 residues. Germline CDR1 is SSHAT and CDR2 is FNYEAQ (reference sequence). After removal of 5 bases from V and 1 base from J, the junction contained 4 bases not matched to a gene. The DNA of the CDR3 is TGTGCCAGCAGCCCGGGACTAGCGGGGACCCAAGAGACCCAGTACTTC. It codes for CASSPGLAGTQETQYF. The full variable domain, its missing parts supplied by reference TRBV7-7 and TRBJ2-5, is GAGVSQSPRYKVTKRGQDVTLRCDPISSHATLYWYQQALGQGPEFLTYFNYEAQPDKSGLPSDRFSAERPEGSISTLTIQRTEQRDSAMYRCASSPGLAGTQETQYFGPGTRLLVL.

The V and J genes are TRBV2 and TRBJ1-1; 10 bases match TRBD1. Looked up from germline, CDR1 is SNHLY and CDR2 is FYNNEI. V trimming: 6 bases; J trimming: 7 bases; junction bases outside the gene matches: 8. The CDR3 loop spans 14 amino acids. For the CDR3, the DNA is TGTGCCAGCAGAGTCTGGACAGGGGGTTATGAAGCTTTCTTT. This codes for CASRVWTGGYEAFF.

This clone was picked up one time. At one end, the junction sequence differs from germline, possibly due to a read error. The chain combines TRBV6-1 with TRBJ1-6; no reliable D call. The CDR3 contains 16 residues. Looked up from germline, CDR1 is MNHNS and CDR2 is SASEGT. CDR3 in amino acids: CASREEPAGFNSPLHF. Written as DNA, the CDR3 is TGTGCCAGCAGGGAAGAGCCAGCGGGCTTTAATTCACCCCTCCACTTT.

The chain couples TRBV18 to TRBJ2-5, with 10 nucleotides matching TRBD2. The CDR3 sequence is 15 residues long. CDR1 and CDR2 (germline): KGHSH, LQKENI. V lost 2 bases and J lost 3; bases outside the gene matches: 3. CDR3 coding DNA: TGTGCCAGCTCACCATCCGGACTAGCGGAAGAGACCCAGTACTTC. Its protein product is CASSPSGLAEETQYF.

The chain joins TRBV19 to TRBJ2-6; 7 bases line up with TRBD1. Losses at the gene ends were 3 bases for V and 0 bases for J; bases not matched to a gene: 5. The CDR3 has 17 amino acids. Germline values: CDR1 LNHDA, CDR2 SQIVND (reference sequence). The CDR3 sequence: CASSIRTGYSGANVLTF. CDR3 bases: TGTGCCAGTAGTATCAGGACAGGCTACTCTGGGGCCAACGTCCTGACTTTC. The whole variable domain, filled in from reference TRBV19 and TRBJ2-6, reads DGGITQSPKYLFRKEGQNVTLSCEQNLNHDAMYWYRQDPGQGLRLIYYSQIVNDFQKGDIAEGYSVSREKKESFPLTVTSAQKNPTAFYLCASSIRTGYSGANVLTFGAGSRLTVL.

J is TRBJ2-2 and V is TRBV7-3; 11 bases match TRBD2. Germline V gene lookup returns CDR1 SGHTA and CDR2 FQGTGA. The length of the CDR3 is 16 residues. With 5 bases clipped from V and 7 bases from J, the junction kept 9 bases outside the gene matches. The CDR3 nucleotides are TGTGCCAGCAGCCTATCGACTAGCGGGGTTGGCGGGGAGCTGTTTTTT. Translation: CASSLSTSGVGGELFF. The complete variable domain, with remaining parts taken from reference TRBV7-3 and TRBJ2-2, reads GAGVSQTPSNKVTEKGKYVELRCDPISGHTALYWYRQSLGQGPEFLIYFQGTGAADDSGLPNDRFFAVRPEGSVSTLKIQRTERGDSAVYLCASSLSTSGVGGELFFGEGSRLTVL.

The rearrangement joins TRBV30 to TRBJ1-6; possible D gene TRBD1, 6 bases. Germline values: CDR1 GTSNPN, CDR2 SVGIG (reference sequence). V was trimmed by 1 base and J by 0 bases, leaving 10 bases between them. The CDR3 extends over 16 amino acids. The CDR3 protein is CAWSGQDSSYNSPLHF. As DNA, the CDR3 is TGTGCCTGGAGTGGACAGGACAGCTCCTATAATTCACCCCTCCACTTT. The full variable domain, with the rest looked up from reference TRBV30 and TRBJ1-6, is SQTIHQWPATLVQPVGSPLSLECTVEGTSNPNLYWYRQAAGRGLQLLFYSVGIGQISSEVPQNLSASRPQDRQFILSSKKLLLSDSGFYLCAWSGQDSSYNSPLHFGNGTRLTVT.

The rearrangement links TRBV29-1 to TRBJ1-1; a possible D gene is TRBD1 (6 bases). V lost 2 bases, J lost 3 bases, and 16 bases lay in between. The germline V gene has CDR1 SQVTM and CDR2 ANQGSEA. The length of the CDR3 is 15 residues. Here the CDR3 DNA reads TGCAGCGTTGAACCCCCACAGGGTACAGACACTGAAGCTTTCTTT. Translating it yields CSVEPPQGTDTEAFF.

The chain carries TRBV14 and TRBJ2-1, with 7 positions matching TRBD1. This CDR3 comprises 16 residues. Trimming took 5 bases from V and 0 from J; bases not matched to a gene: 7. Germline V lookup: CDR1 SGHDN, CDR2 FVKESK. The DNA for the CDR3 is TGTGCCAGCAGCTCCGGACAGGTCATCTCCTACAATGAGCAGTTCTTC. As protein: CASSSGQVISYNEQFF.